The entry below describes one T cell receptor beta chain. Its antigen specificity is not known. No base-level quality is on record; no much larger clone is a single base apart. From its cysteine to its phenylalanine, the CDR3 spans 15 amino acids. Of the read, only the CDR3 DNA is kept; its 45 bases are in frame from base 1. Unmatched junction bases come to 11, with V trimmed by 5 bases and J by 6 bases. Using 3' ligation of a UMI-containing oligonucleotide to TCR cDNA, the study laid out a robust and sensitive protocol to amplify, sequence and analyze TCRs. For whole blood analysis, over 2 ml of peripheral blood was collected from healthy adult volunteers into Tempus tubes, and RNA was extracted following the manufacturer's instructions. Total RNA was treated with RQ1 DNase, without cell sorting, prior to reverse transcription, with an input of roughly 1 to 1000 ng being targeted. Skin biopsy and whole blood libraries were made to test pipeline robustness in samples where T cells form a minority population.

The sample originates from a study of naive and memory T cell subsets listed by TCRdb under 2017. With regard to the full study: In the figure summarizing the skin biopsy and whole blood samples, some ten blood donors, 7 tuberculin skin test biopsies and 3 saline control biopsies were reported. PCR2 was typically a SYBR Green qPCR stopped at a set threshold; low-input samples could instead use end-point PCR (roughly 6 cycles). Overall results and qualifications from the work: The potential sensitivity of the RNA-based method to TCR transcript changes with T cell activation and differentiation was acknowledged.

Libraries were made using 5' RACE. The ligated cDNA was amplified by four rounds of PCR, in which nested alpha and beta constant region primers were used together with the SP2 primer. TCR RNA was reverse transcribed with SuperScript IV using alpha and beta constant region primers for the blood and skin samples. T4 RNA ligase 1 was used to ligate an oligonucleotide containing the Illumina SP2 primer and a UMI to the 3' end of the cDNA. To prevent hairpin formation, the 12-nucleotide UMI was made up of two random hexamers with an eight-base spacer between them. From the second PCR onward, TCR alpha and beta chain libraries were processed separately, and dual indexing was applied for multiplexing. After pooling, the indexed libraries were analyzed by capillary electrophoresis and sequenced on either an Illumina MiSeq or NextSeq. To boost base diversity and improve cluster recognition, PhiX DNA at about 4.5-8% was spiked into the libraries. The authors' pipeline ran thus. Demultiplexor took UMIs from read 2, joined the UMIs to the TCR sequence from read 1, and separated reads according to sample indices. Decombinator identified V and J genes and V-J junctions, assigning each TCR a five-part identifier including V and J deletions. Collapsinator used UMIs to correct sequencing errors and PCR amplification heterogeneity, yielding UMI-based abundance per TCR. CDR3Translator turned identifiers into nucleotide sequence, translated the nucleotide sequence into amino acids, and pulled out CDR3 regions based on terminal motifs. Error-corrected alpha and beta TCR counts from blood and skin were compared after normalization to input RNA amount. In TCRdb, the public reads were trimmed at Q25 with fastp and aligned with MiXCR, with productive beta chains retained. Each CDR3 protein gets just one entry, which takes the most common genes and DNA from the rows behind it. What appears here as the V and J calls and clone size reflects TCRdb's work, not the paper's. The sample table contains roughly 60,000 distinct CDR3 sequences; only one count was recorded for 7.2% of them. The top ten clones comprise 8.5% to 10% of the sample.

The TCR originated in a male donor in good health. The chain joins TRBV12-3 or TRBV12-4 to TRBJ2-7, and TRBD1 matches 9 of the central bases. The bases are TGTGCCAGCAGTGGACTGGACAGGGGACGGCGCGAGCAGTACTTC. This gives the protein CASSGLDRGRREQYF.